Described below is a single T cell receptor (beta chain) sequence and its context. Antigen specificity is unknown. CDR1 is GTSNPN and CDR2 is SVGIG in the germline V gene (reference sequence). This CDR3 comprises 18 residues. J was trimmed by 2 bases and V by 4 bases; bases with no gene match: 13. The source of the sample is a study of cytomegalovirus exposure and HLA in healthy donors. The study ran its PCR with 60 Vbeta and 13 Jbeta primers. Clones were read by immunoSEQ multiplex PCR, and TCRdb kept only the in-frame ones, dropping some. The data show tens of thousands of clones, with about four fifths seen just once and 1.5% to 2% held by the top ten. Findings of the study overall: Rarity characterized most TCR sequences, yet some public TCRs appeared in many donors. The classifier was said to identify cytomegalovirus status with high specificity and sensitivity.

This TCR derives from a woman aged 30 to 39 in good health and CMV-seronegative. The source material was PBMCs. J is TRBJ2-3 and V is TRBV30, with 12 positions matching TRBD2. The CDR3 DNA is TGTGCCTGGACCCCAGCCCGGACTAGCGGGGTCTTCACAGATACGCAGTATTTT. The encoded protein is CAWTPARTSGVFTDTQYF.